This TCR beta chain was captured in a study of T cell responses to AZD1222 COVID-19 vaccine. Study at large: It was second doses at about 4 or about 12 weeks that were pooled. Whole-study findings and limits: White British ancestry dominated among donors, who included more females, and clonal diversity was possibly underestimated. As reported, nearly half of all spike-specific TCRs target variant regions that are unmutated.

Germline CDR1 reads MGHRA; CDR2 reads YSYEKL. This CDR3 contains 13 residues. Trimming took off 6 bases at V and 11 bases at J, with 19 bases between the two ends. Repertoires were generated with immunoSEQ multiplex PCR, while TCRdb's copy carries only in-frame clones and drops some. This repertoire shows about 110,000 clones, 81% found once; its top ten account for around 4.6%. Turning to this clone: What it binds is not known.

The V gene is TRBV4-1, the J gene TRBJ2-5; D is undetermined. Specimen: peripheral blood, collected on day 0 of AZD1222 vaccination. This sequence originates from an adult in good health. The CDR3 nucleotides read TGCGCCAGCAGTCTACACTGGAAGGCAGCGCAGTACTTC. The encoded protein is CASSLHWKAAQYF.